The T cell receptor beta chain described here comes from a study of shared clonotypes between healthy human individuals. Data came from immunoSEQ multiplex PCR; TCRdb stores just in-frame clones and leaves some out. The sample consists of about 680,000 clones, approximately 90% of them appearing once. Germline lookup yields CDR1 LNHDA and CDR2 SQIVND (reference sequence). CDR3 size: 16 residues. V trimming: 1 base; J trimming: 9 bases; junction bases outside the gene matches: 6. Comments on this clone: The target antigen is unknown.

The study's findings and limits: Relative to clonotypes present in all four donors, those not shared had lower generation probabilities. Among donors, the sharing of clonotypes was expected to be influenced by sequencing depth.

Naive CD8 isolation took CD45RO-negative cells positively selected for CCR7 and excluded terminally differentiated effector memory CD45RA+ cells. This clonotype was sampled from a man aged 25 to 40 in good health. The V call is TRBV19, the J call TRBJ2-1; TRBD2 agrees at 13 bases. The specimen sequenced was naive CD8+ T cells sorted from blood. CDR3 nucleotide sequence: TGTGCCAGTAGTATAGTGGGACTAGCGGGATTGGGTGAGCAGTTCTTC. Protein: CASSIVGLAGLGEQFF.